The clone carrying this T cell receptor beta chain was observed at least ten times. Its specificity is not known. This record belongs to a study of T cell repertoires in cytomegalovirus infection. Study context: It can be stated that public TCR beta signatures indicated CMV infection as well as a matching HLA type. Overall study results and limits: Dominant in the ex vivo response were TCR beta clonotypes restricted by HLA-C and specific for CMV.

CDR3 length: 12 amino acids. The V end lost 7 bases, the J end lost 7 bases, and 13 bases lay between the germline ends. Germline-derived CDR1 and CDR2 are SGHVS and FQNEAQ. TCRdb used MiXCR to reprocess the reads, holding one entry per CDR3 protein. The table has 350,000 to 450,000 distinct CDR3 sequences, around 18% seen once. The sequence was collected from a human donor in good health (CMV status not recorded). Some clones in this sample may be carry-over from other donors' samples. Sequenced input: PBMCs. The chain joins TRBV7-8 to TRBJ1-2, with D possibly matching TRBD1 (5 bases). CDR3 DNA sequence: TGTGCCAGCACCCCTCCCGGGGCTGGCTACACCTTC. Protein: CASTPPGAGYTF. The whole variable domain, remainder taken from reference TRBV7-8 and TRBJ1-2, is GAGVSQSPRYKVAKRGQDVALRCDPISGHVSLFWYQQALGQGPEFLTYFQNEAQLDKSGLPSDRFFAERPEGSVSTLKIQRTQQEDSAVYLCASTPPGAGYTFGSGTRLTVV.